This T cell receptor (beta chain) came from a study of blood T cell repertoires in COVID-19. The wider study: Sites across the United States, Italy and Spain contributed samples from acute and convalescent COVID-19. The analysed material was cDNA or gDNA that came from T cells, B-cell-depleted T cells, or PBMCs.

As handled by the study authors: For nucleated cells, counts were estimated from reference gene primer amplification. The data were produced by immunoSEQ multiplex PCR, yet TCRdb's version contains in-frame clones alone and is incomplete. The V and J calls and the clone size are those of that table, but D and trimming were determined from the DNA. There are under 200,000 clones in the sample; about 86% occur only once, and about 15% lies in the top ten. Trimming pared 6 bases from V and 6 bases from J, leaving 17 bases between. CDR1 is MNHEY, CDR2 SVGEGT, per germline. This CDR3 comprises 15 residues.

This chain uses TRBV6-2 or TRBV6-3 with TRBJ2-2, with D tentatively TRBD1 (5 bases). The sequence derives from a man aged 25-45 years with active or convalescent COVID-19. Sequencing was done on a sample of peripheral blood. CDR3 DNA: TGTGCCAGCAGATACCCCCAGGGCCCTTCCGGGGAGCTGTTTTTT. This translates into CASRYPQGPSGELFF.